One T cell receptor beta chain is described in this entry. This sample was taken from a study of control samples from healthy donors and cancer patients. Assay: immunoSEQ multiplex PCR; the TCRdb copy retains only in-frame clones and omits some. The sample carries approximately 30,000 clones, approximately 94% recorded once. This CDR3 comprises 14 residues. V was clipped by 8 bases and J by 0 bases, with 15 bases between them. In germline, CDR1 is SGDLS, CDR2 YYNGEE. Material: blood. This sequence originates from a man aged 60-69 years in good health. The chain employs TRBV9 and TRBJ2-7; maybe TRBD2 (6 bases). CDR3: CARGLGISSYEQYF. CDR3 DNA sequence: TGTGCCAGGGGACTGGGGATAAGCTCCTACGAGCAGTACTTC.